The 7 T cell receptor beta chains in this list originate from one sample, sequenced in a study of cytomegalovirus exposure and HLA in healthy donors. PCR used 60 Vbeta primers and 13 Jbeta primers. Measured with immunoSEQ multiplex PCR; TCRdb has only the in-frame clones, and not every one. The sample includes around 170,000 clones, around 85% of them seen just once. The sample was PBMCs. The receptors originated from a middle-aged man in good health and CMV-seropositive.

This sequence joins TRBV28 and TRBJ2-3, with TRBD2 identical over 7 bases. The trim removed 3 bases at V and 5 bases at J, leaving 5 bases unmatched. CDR3 size: 14 residues. The germline CDR1 and CDR2 sequences are MDHEN and SYDVKM. CDR3 nucleotides: TGTGCCAGCAGTTTGGGGGGGGAGAGAGATACGCAGTATTTT. This encodes CASSLGGERDTQYF.

This sequence joins TRBV9 and TRBJ2-5, with a possible D match to TRBD2 (7 bases). The CDR3 consists of 15 residues. In germline, CDR1 is SGDLS, CDR2 YYNGEE. Trimming shortened V by 4 bases and J by 4 bases, and 17 bases separated the two germline ends. CDR3 sequence reads: CASSLGGAGLETQYF. The DNA of the CDR3 is TGTGCCAGCAGCCTTGGGGGGGCAGGTCTAGAGACCCAGTACTTC.

J is TRBJ2-7 and V is TRBV18; tentatively, D is TRBD1 (5 bases). CDR3 length equals 13 residues. Trimming cost V 6 bases and J 4 bases, with 13 bases left between them. Germline V lookup: CDR1 KGHSH, CDR2 LQKENI. CDR3: CASSKTVSYEQYF. CDR3 in DNA: TGTGCCAGCTCGAAGACAGTTAGTTACGAGCAGTACTTC.

V usage is TRBV5-1 and J usage is TRBJ1-6, with TRBD1 matching 9 bases. The CDR3 length is 19 residues. With V trimmed by 4 bases and J by 2 bases, 13 bases remained unmatched. The V gene's germline CDR1 is SGHRS and CDR2 YFSETQ. The CDR3 sequence: CASSAKSGTGLTYNSPLHF. The CDR3 DNA reads TGCGCCAGCAGCGCAAAATCCGGGACAGGGCTGACCTATAATTCACCCCTCCACTTT.

The V call is TRBV6-5, the J call TRBJ2-7; tentatively, D is TRBD2 (6 bases). The CDR3 spans 11 residues. The germline V and J ends were trimmed by 6 bases and 4 bases, with 7 bases remaining between them. Per germline, CDR1 MNHEY and CDR2 SVGAGI. The CDR3 here is CASRGLYEQYF. DNA for the CDR3: TGTGCCAGCAGGGGACTTTACGAGCAGTACTTC.

CDR3 in DNA: TGTGCCAGCTCCCCAGGACTGATTCACGTCACCGGGGAGCTGTTTTTT. Amino acid sequence: CASSPGLIHVTGELFF. The V call is TRBV18, the J call TRBJ2-2; possibly TRBD2 for D (5 bases). V lost 6 bases and J 4 bases, leaving 18 bases between the germline ends. There are 16 residues in the CDR3. Germline V gene data show CDR1 as KGHSH and CDR2 as LQKENI. Variable domain in full (rest from reference TRBV18 and TRBJ2-2): NAGVMQNPRHLVRRRGQEARLRCSPMKGHSHVYWYRQLPEEGLKFMVYLQKENIIDESGMPKERFSAEFPKEGPSILRIQQVVRGDSAAYFCASSPGLIHVTGELFFGEGSRLTVL.

Only a few counts were recorded for this clone. This sequence joins TRBV4-3 and TRBJ2-1, with 7 bases aligning to TRBD2. The CDR3 covers 18 residues. V shed 0 bases and J 5 bases; nucleotides not matched to a gene: 13. The germline gives CDR1 LGHNA, CDR2 YSLEER. The CDR3 DNA follows: TGCGCCAGCAGCCAAGACATTGTAGTCGGGGGGAAAAACAATGAGCAGTTCTTC. This translates into CASSQDIVVGGKNNEQFF.